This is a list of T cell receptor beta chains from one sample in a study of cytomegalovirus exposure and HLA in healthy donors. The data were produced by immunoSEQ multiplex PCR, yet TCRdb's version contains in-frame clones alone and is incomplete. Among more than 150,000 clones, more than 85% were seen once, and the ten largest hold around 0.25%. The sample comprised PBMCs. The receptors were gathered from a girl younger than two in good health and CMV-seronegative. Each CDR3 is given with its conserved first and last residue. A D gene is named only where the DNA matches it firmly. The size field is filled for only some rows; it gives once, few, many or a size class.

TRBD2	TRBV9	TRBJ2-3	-	CASSVDGGSTDTQYF	TGTGCCAGCAGCGTAGACGGGGGGTCCACAGATACGCAGTATTTT
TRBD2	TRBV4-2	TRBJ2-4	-	CASSPISSGGVHIQYF	TGTGCCAGCAGCCCTATTTCTTCCGGGGGGGTACACATTCAGTACTTC
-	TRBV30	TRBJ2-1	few	CAWSGSSYNEQFF	TGTGCCTGGAGCGGGAGCTCCTACAATGAGCAGTTCTTC
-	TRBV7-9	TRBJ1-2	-	CASSTPQGIYGYTF	TGTGCCAGCAGCACCCCCCAGGGGATCTATGGCTACACCTTC
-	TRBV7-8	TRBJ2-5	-	CASSFLRFQETQYF	TGTGCCAGCAGCTTCCTACGGTTCCAAGAGACCCAGTACTTC
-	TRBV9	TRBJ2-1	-	CASSVGTGSYNEQFF	TGTGCCAGCAGCGTAGGGACTGGCTCCTACAATGAGCAGTTCTTC
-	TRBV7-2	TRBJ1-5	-	CASSLQVSNQPQHF	TGTGCCAGCAGCCTTCAGGTTAGCAATCAGCCCCAGCATTTT
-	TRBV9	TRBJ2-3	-	CASSVGGVRMEDTQYF	TGTGCCAGCAGCGTAGGCGGGGTTAGGATGGAAGATACGCAGTATTTT
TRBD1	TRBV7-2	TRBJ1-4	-	CASSLGRGQGNEKLFF	TGTGCCAGCAGCTTAGGACGGGGACAGGGTAATGAAAAACTGTTTTTT
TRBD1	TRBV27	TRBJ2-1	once	CASSFWDRFSSYNEQFF	TGTGCCAGCAGTTTTTGGGACAGATTCAGCTCCTACAATGAGCAGTTCTTC
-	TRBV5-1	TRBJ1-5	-	CASSLIGGDQPQHF	TGCGCCAGCAGCTTGATTGGAGGGGATCAGCCCCAGCATTTT
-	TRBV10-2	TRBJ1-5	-	CASSESASNQPQHF	TGCGCCAGCAGTGAGTCGGCAAGCAATCAGCCCCAGCATTTT
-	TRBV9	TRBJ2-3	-	CASSVAGVLTDTQYF	TGTGCCAGCAGCGTAGCGGGGGTCCTCACAGATACGCAGTATTTT
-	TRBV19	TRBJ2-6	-	CASREGTGANVLTF	TGTGCCAGTAGGGAGGGGACTGGGGCCAACGTCCTGACTTTC
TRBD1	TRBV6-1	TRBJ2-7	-	CASSELFWGQYYEQYF	TGTGCCAGCAGTGAACTCTTCTGGGGACAGTACTACGAGCAGTACTTC
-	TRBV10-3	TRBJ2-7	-	CAISNSLHTSYEQYF	TGTGCCATCAGTAACTCACTACATACCTCCTACGAGCAGTACTTC
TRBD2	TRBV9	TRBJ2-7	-	CASSLSGGPRYEQYF	TGTGCCAGCAGCTTATCGGGAGGGCCAAGGTACGAGCAGTACTTC
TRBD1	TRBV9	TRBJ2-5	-	CASSVIGTAKETQYF	TGTGCCAGCAGCGTCATCGGGACAGCCAAAGAGACCCAGTACTTC
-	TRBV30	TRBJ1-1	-	CARIPDRIIAEAFF	TGTGCCCGGATCCCCGACAGAATTATCGCTGAAGCTTTCTTT
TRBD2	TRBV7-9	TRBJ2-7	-	CSSNPGGYEQYF	TGTTCCAGCAACCCGGGGGGATACGAGCAGTACTTC
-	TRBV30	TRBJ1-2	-	CAWSSPGNYGYTF	TGTGCCTGGAGTTCCCCGGGGAACTATGGCTACACCTTC
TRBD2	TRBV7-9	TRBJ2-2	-	CASSLRGGTGELFF	TGTGCCAGCAGCTTGCGGGGGGGCACCGGGGAGCTGTTTTTT
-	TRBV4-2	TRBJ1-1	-	CASSRSGVLSVTEAFF	TGTGCCAGCAGCCGTTCAGGGGTTCTTAGCGTCACTGAAGCTTTCTTT
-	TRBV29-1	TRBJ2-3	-	CSVGTKSSTDTQYF	TGCAGCGTTGGGACAAAGTCTAGCACAGATACGCAGTATTTT
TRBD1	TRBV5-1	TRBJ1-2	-	CASSFNRDSYGYTF	TGCGCCAGCAGCTTTAATAGGGACAGCTATGGCTACACCTTC
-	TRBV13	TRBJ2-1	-	CASSLLANSYNEQFF	TGTGCCAGCAGCTTACTTGCGAATTCCTACAATGAGCAGTTCTTC
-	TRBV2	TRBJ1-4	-	CASRIANEKLFF	TGTGCCAGCAGGATAGCTAATGAAAAACTGTTTTTT
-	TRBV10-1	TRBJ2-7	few	CASSEQTQGHEQYF	TGCGCCAGCAGCGAACAGACCCAGGGCCACGAGCAGTACTTC
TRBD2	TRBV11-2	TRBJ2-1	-	CASSLVAASGKVYNEQFF	TGTGCCAGCAGCTTAGTCGCGGCTAGCGGGAAAGTTTACAATGAGCAGTTCTTC
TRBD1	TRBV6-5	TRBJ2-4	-	CASSYSTGVGDIQYF	TGTGCCAGCAGTTACTCGACAGGGGTAGGAGACATTCAGTACTTC
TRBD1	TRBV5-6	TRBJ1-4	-	CASSRGQGGEKLFF	TGTGCCAGCAGCCGAGGACAGGGTGGGGAAAAACTGTTTTTT
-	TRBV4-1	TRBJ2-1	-	CASSQRTALNEQFF	TGCGCCAGCAGCCAACGGACAGCTCTAAATGAGCAGTTCTTC
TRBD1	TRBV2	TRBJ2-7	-	CASSSRGPRSYEQYF	TGTGCCAGCAGTAGCAGGGGGCCACGATCCTACGAGCAGTACTTC
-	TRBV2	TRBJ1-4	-	CASRAGRTDIKNEKLFF	TGTGCCAGCAGGGCCGGAAGGACAGATATTAAGAATGAAAAACTGTTTTTT
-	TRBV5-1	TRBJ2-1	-	CASSLKEGRTSYNEQFF	TGCGCCAGCAGCCTGAAGGAGGGGCGAACTTCTTACAATGAGCAGTTCTTC
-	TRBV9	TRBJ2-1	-	CASSVQGRAGDEQFF	TGTGCCAGCAGCGTACAGGGGAGGGCCGGCGATGAGCAGTTCTTC
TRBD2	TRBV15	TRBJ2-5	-	CATSRDRTSGGQETQYF	TGTGCCACCAGCAGAGACCGGACTAGCGGGGGCCAAGAGACCCAGTACTTC
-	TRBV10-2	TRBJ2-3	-	CASRLDNTDTQYF	TGCGCCAGCAGATTAGACAACACAGATACGCAGTATTTT
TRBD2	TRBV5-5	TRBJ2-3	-	CASSLGGGYTDTQYF	TGTGCCAGCAGCTTGGGCGGGGGGTACACAGATACGCAGTATTTT
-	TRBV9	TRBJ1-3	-	CASSAAEGLSGNTIYF	TGTGCCAGCAGCGCGGCCGAGGGCCTCTCTGGAAACACCATATATTTT
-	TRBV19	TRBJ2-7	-	CASSIYSGSYEQYF	TGTGCCAGTAGTATATATTCAGGGTCCTACGAGCAGTACTTC
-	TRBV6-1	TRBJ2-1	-	CASIGFYGEQFF	TGTGCCAGCATCGGGTTCTACGGTGAGCAGTTCTTC
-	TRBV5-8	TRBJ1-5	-	CASSLGWQGSANQPQHF	TGTGCCAGCAGCCTGGGGTGGCAGGGCAGCGCGAATCAGCCCCAGCATTTT
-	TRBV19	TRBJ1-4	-	CASSIAPVGNEKLFF	TGTGCCAGTAGTATTGCTCCTGTCGGTAATGAAAAACTGTTTTTT
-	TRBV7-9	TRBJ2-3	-	CSIDRDTQYF	TGTTCCATCGACAGAGATACGCAGTATTTT
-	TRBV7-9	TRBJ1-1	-	CASSLRGNTEAFF	TGTGCCAGCAGCTTGCGGGGGAACACTGAAGCTTTCTTT
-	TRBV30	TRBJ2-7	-	CAWRLEGNYEQYF	TGTGCCTGGAGGTTAGAGGGTAACTACGAGCAGTACTTC
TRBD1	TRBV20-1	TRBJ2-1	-	CSAWTGGEQFF	TGCAGTGCGTGGACAGGGGGCGAGCAGTTCTTC
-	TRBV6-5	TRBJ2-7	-	CASSYTGTGAYEQYF	TGTGCCAGCAGCTATACCGGGACGGGGGCCTACGAGCAGTACTTC
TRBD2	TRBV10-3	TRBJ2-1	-	CAILAGEYNEQFF	TGTGCCATTCTAGCGGGAGAGTACAATGAGCAGTTCTTC
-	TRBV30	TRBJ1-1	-	CAWTDKLNTEAFF	TGTGCCTGGACGGACAAATTGAACACTGAAGCTTTCTTT
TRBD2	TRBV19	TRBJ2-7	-	CASSTLGLAGVRQYF	TGTGCCAGTAGTACGCTTGGACTAGCGGGAGTACGGCAGTACTTC
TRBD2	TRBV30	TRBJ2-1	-	CAWAGPGGSYNEQFF	TGTGCCTGGGCGGGGCCGGGGGGCTCCTACAATGAGCAGTTCTTC
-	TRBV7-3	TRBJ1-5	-	CASSLGAEQPQHF	TGTGCCAGCAGCCTGGGGGCAGAGCAGCCCCAGCATTTT
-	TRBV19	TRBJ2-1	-	CASGAGRYNEQFF	TGTGCCAGTGGGGCAGGTCGTTACAATGAGCAGTTCTTC
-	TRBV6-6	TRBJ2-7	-	CASSPRTPTYEQYF	TGTGCCAGCAGTCCCCGGACACCCACCTACGAGCAGTACTTC
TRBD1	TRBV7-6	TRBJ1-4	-	CASSLGQGAREKLFF	TGTGCCAGCAGCCTGGGACAGGGGGCGCGCGAAAAACTGTTTTTT
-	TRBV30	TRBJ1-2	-	CAWSVGGAAVCTF	TGTGCCTGGAGTGTAGGGGGGGCCGCGGTGTGTACCTTC
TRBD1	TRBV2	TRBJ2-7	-	CASSESGGRHEQYF	TGTGCCAGCAGTGAATCAGGGGGTAGGCACGAGCAGTACTTC
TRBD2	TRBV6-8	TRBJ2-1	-	CASRRTRDYNEQFF	TGTGCCAGCAGACGGACTAGAGATTACAATGAGCAGTTCTTC